A selection of T cell receptor beta chains follows, all from one sample in a study of blood T cell repertoires in COVID-19. The table came from immunoSEQ multiplex PCR; TCRdb's copy has only in-frame clones and leaves some out. This sample carries about 400,000 clones, around nine tenths of them seen once, and the ten largest clones take about 1.7%. Sequencing was carried out using PBMCs or T cells enriched from blood (not recorded which). The receptor set was obtained from a woman under 40 who had recovered from COVID-19. Both conserved end residues are part of each CDR3. A D gene is named only where the DNA matches it firmly. Size tells how often a clone was seen (once, few, many) or the class of an expanded clone, and some rows leave it out.

TRBV6-2/TRBV6-3	TRBJ1-4	TRBD1	.	CASSYDRGGEKLFF	TGTGCCAGCAGTTACGACAGGGGGGGTGAAAAACTGTTTTTT
TRBV30	TRBJ1-2	TRBD1	.	CAWTGGYGYTF	TGTGCCTGGACAGGGGGCTATGGCTACACCTTC
TRBV7-2	TRBJ1-6	TRBD1	.	CASSSLVGQGNSPLHF	TGTGCCAGCAGCTCCCTCGTAGGACAGGGTAATTCACCCCTCCACTTT
TRBV5-4	TRBJ2-7	TRBD1	.	CASSFDPRDRRGGEQYF	TGTGCCAGCAGCTTCGACCCCCGGGACAGACGTGGGGGAGAGCAGTACTTC
TRBV5-5	TRBJ1-3	TRBD1	.	CASSLVGQASGNTIYF	TGTGCCAGCAGCTTGGTGGGACAGGCGTCTGGAAACACCATATATTTT
TRBV28	TRBJ1-6	.	.	CASSLGTTYNSPLHF	TGTGCCAGCAGTTTAGGGACAACCTATAATTCACCCCTCCACTTT
TRBV9	TRBJ2-2	TRBD2	.	CASSGTLAGYTGELFF	TGTGCCAGCAGCGGGACCCTAGCGGGGTACACCGGGGAGCTGTTTTTT
TRBV14	TRBJ2-7	.	.	CASSHYRVREQYF	TGTGCCAGCAGTCATTACAGGGTTCGCGAGCAGTACTTC
TRBV6-5	TRBJ1-2	TRBD1	.	CASARTGSYGYTF	TGTGCCAGCGCACGGACAGGGTCCTATGGCTACACCTTC
TRBV30	TRBJ1-6	TRBD1	.	CAWRRTGLISPLHF	TGTGCCTGGAGAAGGACAGGGCTCATTTCACCCCTCCACTTT
TRBV28	TRBJ1-2	.	.	CASRYERPSYGYTF	TGTGCCAGCAGATACGAAAGACCTAGTTATGGCTACACCTTC
TRBV24-1	TRBJ2-2	TRBD1	.	CATSDAGTGGMAGELFF	TGTGCCACCAGTGATGCCGGGACAGGGGGCATGGCCGGGGAGCTGTTTTTT
TRBV6-5	TRBJ1-1	.	once	CASVPPVSSAHGAFF	TGTGCCAGCGTTCCCCCTGTGAGTTCAGCCCACGGGGCTTTCTTT
TRBV27	TRBJ2-7	TRBD1	.	CASSLSRDSIYEQYF	TGTGCCAGCAGTCTCTCCCGGGACAGTATCTACGAGCAGTACTTC
TRBV9	TRBJ1-2	.	.	CASSVGLGGYTF	TGTGCCAGCAGCGTGGGCCTTGGTGGCTACACCTTC
TRBV18	TRBJ1-2	.	.	CASSPLSRGDYGYTF	TGTGCCAGCTCACCACTTTCTAGGGGCGACTATGGCTACACCTTC
TRBV7-2	TRBJ2-3	.	.	CASSLTTGRGSRITDTQYF	TGTGCCAGCAGCTTAACTACAGGGCGTGGGAGTCGGATAACAGATACGCAGTATTTT
TRBV6-1	TRBJ1-1	.	.	CASSEVVETGSTEAFF	TGTGCCAGCAGTGAAGTGGTGGAGACGGGGAGCACTGAAGCTTTCTTT
TRBV28	TRBJ2-1	.	.	CAAGGGKTYNEQFF	TGTGCCGCTGGCGGAGGCAAAACTTACAATGAGCAGTTCTTC
TRBV7-2	TRBJ1-2	.	.	CASRYKGGWGYTF	TGTGCCAGCAGATATAAAGGGGGTTGGGGCTACACCTTC
TRBV3-1/TRBV3-2	TRBJ1-3	TRBD1	few	CASSPGTAPGNTIYF	TGTGCCAGCAGCCCGGGGACAGCTCCTGGAAACACCATATATTTT
TRBV4-1	TRBJ2-7	TRBD1	few	CASSHPDRGYDEQYF	TGCGCCAGCAGCCATCCGGACAGGGGTTATGACGAGCAGTACTTC
TRBV7-9	TRBJ1-6	TRBD1	.	CASSRPLGTENSPLHF	TGTGCCAGCAGTCGCCCCTTGGGGACAGAGAATTCACCCCTCCACTTT
TRBV27	TRBJ1-2	.	.	CASSPGTTFYGYTF	TGTGCCAGCAGTCCTGGGACAACCTTCTATGGCTACACCTTC
TRBV19	TRBJ1-1	TRBD1	.	CASSPRTGVLTEAFF	TGTGCCAGTAGTCCCCGGACAGGGGTTTTGACTGAAGCTTTCTTT
TRBV11-2	TRBJ2-7	TRBD1	once	CASSLAGQWTYEQYF	TGTGCCAGCAGCTTAGCGGGACAGTGGACCTACGAGCAGTACTTC
TRBV11-2	TRBJ1-1	.	.	CASRSRPWGGFYTEAFF	TGTGCCAGCAGATCCCGGCCTTGGGGGGGATTTTACACTGAAGCTTTCTTT
TRBV5-6	TRBJ1-2	TRBD1	.	CASSLDGRGFGYTF	TGTGCCAGCAGCTTGGATGGCAGGGGGTTTGGCTACACCTTC
TRBV27	TRBJ2-1	TRBD2	.	CASSSGTSGILQFF	TGTGCCAGCAGTTCCGGGACTAGCGGGATTTTGCAGTTCTTC
TRBV6-2/TRBV6-3	TRBJ1-2	TRBD1	.	CASSWGQAGGYTF	TGTGCCAGCAGTTGGGGACAGGCCGGCGGCTACACCTTC
TRBV15	TRBJ1-5	.	.	CATSRDRGQPQHF	TGTGCCACCAGCAGAGATCGGGGGCAGCCCCAGCATTTT
TRBV28	TRBJ2-3	.	.	CASSSGTDTQYF	TGTGCCAGCAGTTCAGGCACAGATACGCAGTATTTT
TRBV5-1	TRBJ1-2	.	.	CASSLDVQGGYGYTF	TGCGCCAGCAGCTTGGATGTCCAGGGAGGCTATGGCTACACCTTC
TRBV6-5	TRBJ1-1	TRBD1	.	CASSTGTGDTEAFF	TGTGCCAGCAGTACCGGGACAGGGGACACTGAAGCTTTCTTT
TRBV19	TRBJ2-7	.	.	CASSIGVSEQYF	TGTGCCAGTAGTATAGGTGTTAGCGAGCAGTACTTC
TRBV18	TRBJ2-3	TRBD2	.	CASSPSLAGDTQYF	TGTGCCAGCTCACCATCCCTAGCGGGGGATACGCAGTATTTT
TRBV30	TRBJ1-5	TRBD1	.	CAWSVGGQGFSQPQHF	TGTGCCTGGAGTGTAGGGGGCCAAGGATTCAGTCAGCCCCAGCATTTT
TRBV9	TRBJ1-5	TRBD1	.	CASSVSGRTGKKPQHF	TGTGCCAGCAGCGTAAGTGGGCGGACAGGGAAAAAGCCCCAGCATTTT
TRBV3-1/TRBV3-2	TRBJ1-4	.	.	CASSLVGQPEKLFF	TGTGCCAGCAGCCTAGTAGGACAGCCTGAAAAACTGTTTTTT
TRBV5-1	TRBJ2-5	TRBD1	.	CASSTSGGPETQYF	TGCGCCAGCAGCACTTCAGGGGGACCTGAGACCCAGTACTTC